This record concerns one TCR beta chain sequence. TCRdb processed the RT-PCR reads anew with MiXCR; each CDR3 protein has one entry. The profile shows about 150,000 distinct CDR3 sequences, 30% to 45% of them singletons. This specimen comes from a study of patients and donors after allogeneic stem cell transplantation. Germline values: CDR1 SGHRS, CDR2 YFSETQ. This CDR3 contains 14 residues. Between the trimmed V and J ends, which lost 3 bases and 5 bases, there was a span of 9 bases. The rearrangement links TRBV5-1 to TRBJ1-6; D is possibly TRBD1 (6 bases). The origin of this receptor is a human donor who was either an allogeneic HSCT recipient or a stem cell or donor lymphocyte infusion donor (not recorded which). It is not recorded whose cells these are; they may come from a transplant donor. The sequencing input was blood, either unsorted or a sorted T cell fraction (not recorded which). CDR3 nucleotide sequence: TGCGCCAGCAGCTCGAGACAGGATAATTCACCCCTCCACTTT. The encoded protein is CASSSRQDNSPLHF.